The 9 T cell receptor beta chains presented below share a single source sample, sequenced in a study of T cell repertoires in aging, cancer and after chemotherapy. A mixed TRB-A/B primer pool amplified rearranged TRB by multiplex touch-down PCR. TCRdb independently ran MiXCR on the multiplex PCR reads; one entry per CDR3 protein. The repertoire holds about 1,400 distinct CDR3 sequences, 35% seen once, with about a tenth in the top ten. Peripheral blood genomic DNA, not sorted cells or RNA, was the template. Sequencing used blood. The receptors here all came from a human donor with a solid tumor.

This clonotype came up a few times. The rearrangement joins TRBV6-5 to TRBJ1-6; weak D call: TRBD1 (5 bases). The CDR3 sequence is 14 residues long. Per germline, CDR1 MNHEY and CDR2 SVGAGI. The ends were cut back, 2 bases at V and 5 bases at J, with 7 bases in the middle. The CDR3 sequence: CASSYDRDNSPLHF. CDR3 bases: TGTGCCAGCAGTTACGACAGAGATAATTCACCCCTCCACTTT.

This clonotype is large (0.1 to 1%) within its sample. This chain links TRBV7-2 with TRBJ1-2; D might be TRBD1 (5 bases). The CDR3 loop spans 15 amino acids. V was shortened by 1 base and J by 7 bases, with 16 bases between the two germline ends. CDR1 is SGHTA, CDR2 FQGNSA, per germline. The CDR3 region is CASSLGGQGLIGYTF. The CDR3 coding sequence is TGTGCCAGCAGCTTAGGAGGGCAGGGATTGATTGGCTACACCTTC.

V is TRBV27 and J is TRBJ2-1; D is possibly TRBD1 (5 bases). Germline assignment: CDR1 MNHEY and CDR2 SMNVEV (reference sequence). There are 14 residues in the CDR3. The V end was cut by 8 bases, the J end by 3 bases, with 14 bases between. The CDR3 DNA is TGTGCCAGCCGCCAGGGTGGCGACTACAATGAGCAGTTCTTC. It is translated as CASRQGGDYNEQFF.

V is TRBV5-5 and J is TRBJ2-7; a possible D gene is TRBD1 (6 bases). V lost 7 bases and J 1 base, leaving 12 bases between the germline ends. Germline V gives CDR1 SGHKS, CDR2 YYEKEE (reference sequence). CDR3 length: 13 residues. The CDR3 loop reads CASWGQSSYEQYF. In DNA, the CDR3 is TGTGCCAGCTGGGGGCAGTCTTCCTACGAGCAGTACTTC.

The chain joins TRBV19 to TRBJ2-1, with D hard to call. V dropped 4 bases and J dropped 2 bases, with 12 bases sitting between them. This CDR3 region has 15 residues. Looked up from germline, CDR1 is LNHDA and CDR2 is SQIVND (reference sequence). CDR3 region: CASSKGRSPYNEQFF. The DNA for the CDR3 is TGTGCCAGTAGTAAGGGAAGGTCCCCCTACAATGAGCAGTTCTTC.

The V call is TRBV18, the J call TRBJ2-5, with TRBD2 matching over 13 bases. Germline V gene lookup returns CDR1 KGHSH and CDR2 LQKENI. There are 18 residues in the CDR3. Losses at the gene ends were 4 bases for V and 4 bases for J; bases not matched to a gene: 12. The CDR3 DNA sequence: TGTGCCAGCTCACAACAAGCGACTAGCGGGGGGCATCCAGAGACCCAGTACTTC. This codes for CASSQQATSGGHPETQYF.

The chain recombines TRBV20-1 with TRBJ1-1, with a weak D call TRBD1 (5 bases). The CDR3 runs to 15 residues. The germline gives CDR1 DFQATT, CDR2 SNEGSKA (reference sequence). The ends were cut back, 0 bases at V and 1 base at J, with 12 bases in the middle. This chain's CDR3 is CSARDSGGANTEAFF. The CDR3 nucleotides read TGCAGTGCTAGAGATTCCGGTGGGGCGAACACTGAAGCTTTCTTT.

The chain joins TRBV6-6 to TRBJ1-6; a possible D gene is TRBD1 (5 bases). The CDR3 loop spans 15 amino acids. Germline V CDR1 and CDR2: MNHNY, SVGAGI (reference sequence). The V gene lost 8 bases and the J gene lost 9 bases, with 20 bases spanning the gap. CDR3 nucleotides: TGTGCCAGCGTCAGGGACGACACCCGGGGTTCACCCCTCCACTTT. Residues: CASVRDDTRGSPLHF.

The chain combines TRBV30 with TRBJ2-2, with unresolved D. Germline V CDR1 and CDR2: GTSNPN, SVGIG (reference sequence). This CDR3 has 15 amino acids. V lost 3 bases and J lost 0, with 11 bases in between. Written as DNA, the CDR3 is TGTGCCTGGAGGCGGCGCGGAACGAACACCGGGGAGCTGTTTTTT. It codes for CAWRRRGTNTGELFF.